Reported below is one TCR beta chain. Use of 60 Vbeta and 13 Jbeta primers characterized the PCR. Sequencing used immunoSEQ multiplex PCR; TCRdb keeps in-frame clones, though not all of them. The sample shows about 160,000 clones, approximately 86% of them seen only once. These data originate in a study of cytomegalovirus exposure and HLA in healthy donors. Trimming at V came to 4 bases and at J to 5 bases, leaving 8 bases not matched to a gene. In germline, CDR1 is SGHTA, CDR2 FQGNSA. The CDR3 is 15 amino acids. This chain uses TRBV7-2 with TRBJ1-2, with 9 bases matching TRBD1. This clonotype was sampled from a woman aged 18-29 years in good health and CMV-seronegative. Sequenced sample: PBMCs. For the CDR3, the DNA is TGTGCCAGCAGCTATTCAGACAGGGGGAGATATGGCTACACCTTC. Protein product: CASSYSDRGRYGYTF.